These 6 T cell receptor beta chains came from one sample sequenced in a study of blood T cells in healthy people across ages. A second PCR of about 7 to 12 cycles used a sample-barcoded 5' primer and a J-beta primer mix. TCRdb itself ran the 5' RACE reads through MiXCR, one entry per CDR3 protein. The table lists approximately 900,000 distinct CDR3 sequences, 48% of them singletons. Sequenced material: blood. These receptors were taken from a man under 40 in good health.

This clonotype was picked up a small number of times. This chain links TRBV7-8 with TRBJ2-1, with 13 bases matching TRBD2. The CDR3 is made up of 18 amino acids. V dropped 5 bases and J dropped 4; count of bases not matched to a gene: 11. From germline, CDR1 is SGHVS and CDR2 FQNEAQ. CDR3 region: CASSMGTSGTYIYNEQFF. In DNA, the CDR3 is TGTGCCAGCAGCATGGGGACTAGCGGGACCTACATTTACAATGAGCAGTTCTTC.

This clonotype turned up a few times. The rearrangement uses TRBV28 and TRBJ1-5; 8 bases are a match to TRBD1. This CDR3 contains 16 residues. Per the germline V gene, CDR1 is MDHEN and CDR2 is SYDVKM. The V gene end was trimmed by 3 bases and the J gene end by 5 bases; junction bases not matched to a gene: 9. Written as DNA, the CDR3 is TGTGCCAGCAGTTTTCCGGACAGGGCCCACGATCAGCCCCAGCATTTT. Its translation is CASSFPDRAHDQPQHF. The full variable domain, completed using reference TRBV28 and TRBJ1-5, is DVKVTQSSRYLVKRTGEKVFLECVQDMDHENMFWYRQDPGLGLRLIYFSYDVKMKEKGDIPEGYSVSREKKERFSLILESASTNQTSMYLCASSFPDRAHDQPQHFGDGTRLSIL.

The chain links TRBV6-4 to TRBJ1-5; weak D call: TRBD1 (6 bases). The germline V and J ends were trimmed by 9 bases and 7 bases, with 22 bases remaining between them. Germline CDR1 MRHNA, CDR2 SNTAGT. This CDR3 spans 15 amino acids. CDR3 sequence reads: CASPKDRLFRQPQHF. In nucleotides, the CDR3 is TGTGCCAGTCCCAAAGACAGGCTATTTCGACAGCCCCAGCATTTT.

The chain links TRBV4-1 to TRBJ1-5; possibly TRBD1 for D (5 bases). The germline V gene has CDR1 MGHRA and CDR2 YSYEKL. V lost 4 bases to trimming and J lost 2 bases, with 15 bases between them. The CDR3 has 16 amino acids. CDR3 in amino acids: CASSLGAVDGNQPQHF. CDR3 DNA sequence: TGCGCCAGCAGCCTTGGGGCAGTCGATGGCAATCAGCCCCAGCATTTT.

The count of this clonotype is one. CDR3 protein: CSARDPGQDFSVQYF. The CDR3 nucleotides read TGCAGTGCTAGAGACCCCGGACAGGACTTCTCCGTGCAGTACTTC. This chain links TRBV20-1 with TRBJ2-7, with TRBD1 matching 7 bases. Germline CDR1 is DFQATT and CDR2 is SNEGSKA (reference sequence). The length of the CDR3 is 15 residues. V dropped 0 bases and J dropped 9; count of bases not matched to a gene: 14.

The rearrangement links TRBV4-2 to TRBJ1-5; tentative D call: TRBD1 (6 bases). Germline CDR1 and CDR2: LGHNA and YNFKEQ. This CDR3 comprises 16 residues. V was shortened by 2 bases and J by 0 bases, with 11 bases between the two germline ends. The chain's CDR3 is CASSQIQGSSNQPQHF. The CDR3 coding sequence is TGTGCCAGCAGCCAAATACAGGGTAGTAGCAATCAGCCCCAGCATTTT.